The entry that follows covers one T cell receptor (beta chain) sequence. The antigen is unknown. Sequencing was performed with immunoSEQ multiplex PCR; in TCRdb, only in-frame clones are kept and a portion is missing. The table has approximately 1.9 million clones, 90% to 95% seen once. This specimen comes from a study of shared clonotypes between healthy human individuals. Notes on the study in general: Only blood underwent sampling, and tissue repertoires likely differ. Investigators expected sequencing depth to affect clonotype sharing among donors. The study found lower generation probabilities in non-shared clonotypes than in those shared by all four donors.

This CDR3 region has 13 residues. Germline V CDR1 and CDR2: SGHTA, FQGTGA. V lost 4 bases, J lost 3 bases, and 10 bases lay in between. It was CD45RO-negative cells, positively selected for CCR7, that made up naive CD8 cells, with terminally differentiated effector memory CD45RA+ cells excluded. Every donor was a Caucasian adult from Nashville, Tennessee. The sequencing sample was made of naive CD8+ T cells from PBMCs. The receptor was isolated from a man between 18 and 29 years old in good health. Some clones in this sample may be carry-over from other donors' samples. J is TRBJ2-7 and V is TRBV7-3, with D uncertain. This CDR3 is CASSSTPGYEQYF. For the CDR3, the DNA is TGTGCCAGCAGCTCAACCCCCGGCTACGAGCAGTACTTC.